This T cell receptor (beta chain) was sequenced during a study of cytomegalovirus exposure and HLA in healthy donors. Amplification used 60 Vbeta primers and 13 Jbeta primers. The protocol was immunoSEQ multiplex PCR, while the TCRdb copy is restricted to in-frame clones and leaves out a portion. The sample shows roughly 53,000 clones, and around 2.3% sits with its ten largest clones. Trimming removed 0 bases at V and 0 bases at J, with 15 bases between. CDR1 SGHRS and CDR2 YFSETQ come from the germline V gene. The CDR3 extends over 17 amino acids. This chain links TRBV5-1 with TRBJ1-2; D is possibly TRBD1 (5 bases). Sequencing was carried out using PBMCs. The sequence was obtained from a female donor in good health and CMV-seronegative. As DNA, the CDR3 is TGCGCCAGCAGCTTGGGGGGAGCAGGGAGGACTAACTATGGCTACACCTTC. It yields the protein CASSLGGAGRTNYGYTF.